A single sample gave rise to the 14 T cell receptor beta chains below, sequenced in a study of blood T cell repertoires in COVID-19. Assay used: immunoSEQ multiplex PCR; TCRdb lists only in-frame clones, some missing. The sample consists of 200,000 or so clones, nearly 85% of them appearing once. Sample: peripheral blood. Source of these receptors: a woman under 40 with acute or convalescent COVID-19.

This clone has more than one count but fewer than ten. The chain uses TRBV11-2 and TRBJ2-7; D is perhaps TRBD2 (6 bases). Germline loops: CDR1 SGHAT, CDR2 FQNNGV. Trimming pared 1 base from V and 1 base from J, leaving 11 bases between. The CDR3 sequence is 15 residues long. The CDR3 DNA sequence: TGTGCCAGCAGCTTAGGGTTAGCGGAGTCCTACGAGCAGTACTTC. It translates to CASSLGLAESYEQYF.

The chain joins TRBV7-9 to TRBJ1-1; D call uncertain. The CDR3 extends over 13 amino acids. Between the trimmed V and J ends, which lost 3 bases and 6 bases, there was a span of 11 bases. Per germline, CDR1 SEHNR and CDR2 FQNEAQ (reference sequence). The CDR3 region is CASSLPGGSEAFF. As DNA, the CDR3 is TGTGCCAGCAGCTTGCCGGGAGGATCTGAAGCTTTCTTT.

This clone was seen once. V and J are TRBV27 and TRBJ1-5; no reliable D call. With 5 bases removed from V and 0 bases from J, the gap between germline ends came to 17 bases. CDR1 and CDR2 (germline): MNHEY, SMNVEV (reference sequence). This CDR3 contains 17 residues. CDR3: CASSPIWRSNSNQPQHF. In nucleotides, the CDR3 is TGTGCCAGCAGTCCTATTTGGAGGAGTAATAGCAATCAGCCCCAGCATTTT.

The chain carries TRBV18 and TRBJ2-5, with 12 bases aligning to TRBD1. V lost 3 bases and J lost 5; bases outside the gene matches: 10. This CDR3 has 17 residues. The V gene's germline CDR1 is KGHSH and CDR2 LQKENI. Here the CDR3 reads CASSPLGQGAEMETQYF. The CDR3 nucleotides read TGTGCCAGCTCACCTCTGGGACAGGGGGCAGAAATGGAGACCCAGTACTTC.

This chain links TRBV29-1 with TRBJ2-7; TRBD1 agrees at 8 bases. The V gene's germline CDR1 is SQVTM and CDR2 ANQGSEA. The CDR3 sequence is 14 residues long. V was clipped by 4 bases and J by 4 bases; unmatched bases: 9. The CDR3 reads CSVVPTGTGYEQYF. The CDR3 region has the DNA TGCAGCGTTGTACCGACCGGGACAGGTTACGAGCAGTACTTC.

The rearrangement uses TRBV6-2 or TRBV6-3 and TRBJ2-6; weak D call: TRBD1 (6 bases). Germline CDR1 and CDR2: MNHEY and SVGEGT. The V gene lost 5 bases and the J gene lost 2 bases, with 13 bases spanning the gap. The CDR3 sequence is 16 residues long. The CDR3 nucleotides read TGTGCCAGCAGTGACACAGGGATCGCTGGGGCCAACGTCCTGACTTTC. Amino acids: CASSDTGIAGANVLTF.

The chain links TRBV9 to TRBJ1-3, with 7 bases matching TRBD1. Germline lookup yields CDR1 SGDLS and CDR2 YYNGEE. The CDR3 consists of 15 residues. J lost 1 base, V lost 3 bases, and 4 bases had no gene match. CDR3 nucleotides: TGTGCCAGCAGCGGTAACAGGGGTTCTGGAAACACCATATATTTT. Encoded protein: CASSGNRGSGNTIYF.

V and J are TRBV19 and TRBJ2-3; TRBD1 matches 9 bases. CDR1 is LNHDA, CDR2 SQIVND, per germline (reference sequence). With 4 bases clipped from V and 5 bases from J, the junction kept 7 bases outside the gene matches. This CDR3 has 15 amino acids. CDR3 in DNA: TGTGCCAGTAGTAACCGGGACAGGGTGGGAGATACGCAGTATTTT. Its translation is CASSNRDRVGDTQYF. The full variable domain, its missing parts supplied by reference TRBV19 and TRBJ2-3, is DGGITQSPKYLFRKEGQNVTLSCEQNLNHDAMYWYRQDPGQGLRLIYYSQIVNDFQKGDIAEGYSVSREKKESFPLTVTSAQKNPTAFYLCASSNRDRVGDTQYFGPGTRLTVL.

The V and J genes are TRBV19 and TRBJ2-5; 8 positions match TRBD2. The CDR3 runs 13 residues. J was trimmed by 5 bases and V by 8 bases; bases with no gene match: 7. Germline lookup yields CDR1 LNHDA and CDR2 SQIVND (reference sequence). The CDR3 DNA reads as TGTGCCAGTGCCGGGACTAGAGGGGAGACCCAGTACTTC. Translation: CASAGTRGETQYF.

The chain couples TRBV5-4 to TRBJ2-4; 7 nucleotides agree with TRBD2. The junction had 9 bases not matched to a gene; V was cut back by 0 bases and J by 0 bases. The germline V gene encodes CDR1 SGHNT and CDR2 YYREEE (reference sequence). The CDR3 contains 18 residues. CDR3 loop: CASSLEDLGGLAKNIQYF. The CDR3 DNA follows: TGTGCCAGCAGCTTGGAGGATTTGGGGGGGTTAGCCAAAAACATTCAGTACTTC.

The chain has TRBV6-5 and TRBJ1-4, with D perhaps TRBD1 (6 bases). This CDR3 has 14 amino acids. V lost 5 bases and J 8 bases, leaving 15 bases between the germline ends. Per the germline V gene, CDR1 is MNHEY and CDR2 is SVGAGI. The CDR3 is CASSPGGAWEKLFF. The CDR3 region has the DNA TGTGCCAGCAGTCCCGGGGGGGCTTGGGAAAAACTGTTTTTT.

The chain couples TRBV2 to TRBJ2-5; maybe TRBD1 (6 bases). Germline V gene lookup returns CDR1 SNHLY and CDR2 FYNNEI. There are 15 residues in the CDR3. V lost 2 bases, J lost 7 bases, and 17 bases lay in between. CDR3 in amino acids: CASSEMGQGIRTQYF. CDR3 nucleotide sequence: TGTGCCAGCAGTGAAATGGGGCAGGGGATAAGGACCCAGTACTTC.

The V gene is TRBV4-2, the J gene TRBJ1-2; 9 bases are a match to TRBD1. The germline V gene has CDR1 LGHNA and CDR2 YNFKEQ. The CDR3 runs to 15 residues. The V and J ends lost 2 bases and 3 bases, in that order; junction bases with no gene match: 4. CDR3 in amino acids: CASSQPRQGDYGYTF. The CDR3, as DNA: TGTGCCAGCAGCCAACCCCGACAGGGGGACTATGGCTACACCTTC.

The chain links TRBV12-5 to TRBJ1-1; no definite D call. Germline V gene lookup returns CDR1 LGHNT and CDR2 FRNRAP. V lost 2 bases and J 0 bases, leaving 4 bases between the germline ends. This CDR3 spans 13 amino acids. The chain's CDR3 is CASGLLLNTEAFF. The CDR3 bases are TGTGCTAGTGGTTTGCTCTTGAACACTGAAGCTTTCTTT. Filled out from reference TRBV12-5 and TRBJ1-1, the complete variable domain reads DARVTQTPRHKVTEMGQEVTMRCQPILGHNTVFWYRQTMMQGLELLAYFRNRAPLDDSGMPKDRFSAEMPDATLATLKIQPSEPRDSAVYFCASGLLLNTEAFFGQGTRLTVV.